The 14 T cell receptor beta chains given below trace back to one sample, sequenced in a study of blood T cell repertoires in COVID-19. Clones were sequenced by immunoSEQ multiplex PCR, and TCRdb holds only the in-frame ones, with some missing. The data hold 190,000 or so clones, with about 90% observed a single time. The specimen sequenced was PBMCs or T cells enriched from blood (not recorded which). The receptors were gathered from a man aged 30 to 39 who had recovered from COVID-19.

Only a few counts were recorded for this clone. The chain uses TRBV19 and TRBJ1-3, with unresolved D. This CDR3 comprises 13 residues. Trimming removed 6 bases from V and 0 bases from J, with 6 bases in between. The germline CDR1 and CDR2 sequences are LNHDA and SQIVND (reference sequence). The CDR3 loop is CASRQISGNTIYF. The CDR3 DNA follows: TGTGCCAGTAGACAGATCTCTGGAAACACCATATATTTT.

This rearrangement joins TRBV12-3 or TRBV12-4 to TRBJ1-2, with 11 bases that match TRBD1. The CDR3 covers 13 residues. V shed 3 bases and J 8 bases; nucleotides not matched to a gene: 2. CDR3 loop: CASSLDRGPGYTF. The CDR3, as DNA: TGTGCCAGCAGTTTGGACAGGGGGCCCGGCTACACCTTC.

This clone was seen only once. The rearrangement uses TRBV12-3 or TRBV12-4 and TRBJ1-1; D is undetermined. There are 13 residues in the CDR3. V was shortened by 6 bases and J by 3 bases, with 11 bases between the two germline ends. The CDR3 nucleotides read TGTGCCAGCAGCCTCCCCGGGGACACTGAAGCTTTCTTT. This encodes CASSLPGDTEAFF.

V gene TRBV11-2 combines with J gene TRBJ2-1, with 8 bases matching TRBD2. The length of the CDR3 is 14 residues. Germline V gene sequence: CDR1 SGHAT, CDR2 FQNNGV. Trimming took 1 base from V and 15 from J; bases not matched to a gene: 11. CDR3 sequence reads: CASSLVGGGHGRFF. The DNA for the CDR3 is TGTGCCAGCAGCTTAGTCGGGGGGGGCCATGGCCGGTTCTTC.

This rearrangement joins TRBV5-1 to TRBJ2-2; no reliable D call. Germline V CDR1 and CDR2: SGHRS, YFSETQ. This CDR3 has 15 amino acids. The V end was cut by 0 bases, the J end by 1 base, with 7 bases between. The CDR3 loop reads CASSLGHLNTGELFF. CDR3 DNA: TGCGCCAGCAGCTTGGGACACTTGAACACCGGGGAGCTGTTTTTT. The complete variable domain, with remaining parts taken from reference TRBV5-1 and TRBJ2-2, reads KAGVTQTPRYLIKTRGQQVTLSCSPISGHRSVSWYQQTPGQGLQFLFEYFSETQRNKGNFPGRFSGRQFSNSRSEMNVSTLELGDSALYLCASSLGHLNTGELFFGEGSRLTVL.

V is TRBV29-1 and J is TRBJ1-2; tentatively, D is TRBD1 (5 bases). Per germline, CDR1 SQVTM and CDR2 ANQGSEA. This CDR3 has 14 residues. Trimming shortened V by 6 bases and J by 2 bases, and 16 bases separated the two germline ends. In DNA, the CDR3 is TGCAGCGTCGGAGAGACAGAAGGAAACTATGGCTACACCTTC. Translated, it gives CSVGETEGNYGYTF.

The genes are TRBV9 and TRBJ2-1, with TRBD2 identical over 11 bases. Per germline, CDR1 SGDLS and CDR2 YYNGEE. Losses at the gene ends were 4 bases for V and 2 bases for J; bases not matched to a gene: 5. The CDR3 length is 16 residues. Here the CDR3 reads CASSPRLAGTYNEQFF. The DNA of the CDR3 is TGTGCCAGCAGCCCGAGACTAGCGGGAACCTACAATGAGCAGTTCTTC. Variable domain in full (rest from reference TRBV9 and TRBJ2-1): DSGVTQTPKHLITATGQRVTLRCSPRSGDLSVYWYQQSLDQGLQFLIQYYNGEERAKGNILERFSAQQFPDLHSELNLSSLELGDSALYFCASSPRLAGTYNEQFFGPGTRLTVL.

In this sample, this clone turned up once. The chain employs TRBV29-1 and TRBJ1-2; 8 bases match TRBD1. The CDR3 covers 11 residues. The germline V gene encodes CDR1 SQVTM and CDR2 ANQGSEA. J was trimmed by 8 bases and V by 7 bases; bases with no gene match: 6. CDR3 nucleotide sequence: TGCAGCGGACGGACAGGGAAAGGCTACACCTTC. Translating gives CSGRTGKGYTF.

The chain has TRBV11-2 and TRBJ1-1, with a possible D match to TRBD1 (6 bases). The V gene's germline CDR1 is SGHAT and CDR2 FQNNGV. The CDR3 has 18 residues. V was shortened by 1 base and J by 2 bases, with 20 bases between the two germline ends. The DNA for the CDR3 is TGTGCCAGCAGCTTAGTCGGCAGGGGTAGAGGGGCTAACACTGAAGCTTTCTTT. This sequence encodes CASSLVGRGRGANTEAFF.

The J gene is TRBJ2-1, the V gene TRBV28; 13 bases align to TRBD2. V lost 5 bases to trimming and J lost 4 bases; unmatched junction nucleotides: 14. The CDR3 spans 19 residues. Germline V lookup: CDR1 MDHEN, CDR2 SYDVKM. The CDR3 loop is CASSDPGLAGVLRYNEQFF. The CDR3 DNA reads TGTGCCAGCAGTGATCCCGGACTAGCGGGAGTCTTACGATACAATGAGCAGTTCTTC.

This chain joins TRBV7-2 and TRBJ1-1; perhaps TRBD1 as D (6 bases). CDR3 length: 15 residues. Looked up from germline, CDR1 is SGHTA and CDR2 is FQGNSA. Trimming left V 5 bases short and J 2 bases short, with 15 bases between. DNA for the CDR3: TGTGCCAGCAGCCTCCGAGGGGGTCGAAACACTGAAGCTTTCTTT. Translated, it gives CASSLRGGRNTEAFF.

This clone has just one count. The chain joins TRBV27 to TRBJ2-7, with D possibly matching TRBD1 (5 bases). The CDR3 is made up of 15 amino acids. Deletions cut 2 bases from V and 6 bases from J, with 17 bases between. Per the germline V gene, CDR1 is MNHEY and CDR2 is SMNVEV (reference sequence). Written as DNA, the CDR3 is TGTGCCAGCAGTTTACCCGGACAAAGGGGCTCCGAGCAGTACTTC. Its protein product is CASSLPGQRGSEQYF.

CDR3 DNA: TGTGCCAGCAGCTTAAGGCTAGCCTTTAGCCAAGAGACCCAGTACTTC. Encoded protein: CASSLRLAFSQETQYF. The chain is built from TRBV11-2 and TRBJ2-5; D is perhaps TRBD2 (5 bases). CDR3 length equals 16 residues. CDR1 is SGHAT and CDR2 is FQNNGV in the germline V gene. V shed 2 bases and J shed 1 base, with 14 bases lying between them.

In DNA, the CDR3 is TGTGCCAGCAGCGTAGAGGGGAGGTACCAAGAGACCCAGTACTTC. This translates into CASSVEGRYQETQYF. This rearrangement joins TRBV9 to TRBJ2-5; D is possibly TRBD2 (6 bases). The germline V gene has CDR1 SGDLS and CDR2 YYNGEE. With 0 bases removed from V and 0 bases from J, the gap between germline ends came to 9 bases. CDR3 length: 15 residues.